The clone carrying this T cell receptor (beta chain) was counted once. The entry originates in a study of blood T cell repertoires in COVID-19. This CDR3 is built from 12 residues. The germline V gene has CDR1 LGHNA and CDR2 YNFKEQ. V was cut by 2 bases and J by 5 bases, with 6 bases left in between. TCRdb's table, derived via immunoSEQ multiplex PCR, lists solely in-frame clones and lacks some. Among tens of thousands of clones listed, roughly 87% were seen once. The chain is built from TRBV4-2 and TRBJ1-1, with a weak D call TRBD1 (6 bases). Sequencing was performed on peripheral blood. The receptor's source is a woman in her 50s with active or convalescent COVID-19. The CDR3 sequence: CASSQQGTEAFF. The CDR3 coding sequence is TGTGCCAGCAGCCAACAGGGGACTGAAGCTTTCTTT.